This TCR beta chain was documented in a study of T-cell memory formation after mild COVID-19. V lost 6 bases to trimming and J lost 8 bases; unmatched junction nucleotides: 5. The CDR3 totals 12 residues. Germline-derived CDR1 and CDR2 are SGHRS and YFSETQ. Each CDR3 protein gets one entry after TCRdb re-called the 5' RACE reads with MiXCR. There are about 290,000 distinct CDR3 sequences in the sample; roughly 15% occur only once, and 22% lies in the top ten. Sequencing used PBMCs or a T cell subset sorted from them (not recorded which). This receptor was identified in a man younger than 35 who had mild COVID-19 (a few samples of this study predate the infection). Cell type and time point are not known. This chain joins TRBV5-1 and TRBJ1-2; 9 nucleotides line up with TRBD1. The CDR3 here is CASKQGAGGYTF. CDR3 nucleotides: TGCGCCAGCAAACAGGGGGCCGGGGGCTACACCTTC.